In this sample, the clone carrying this T cell receptor (beta chain) turned up once. This specimen comes from a study of T cell responses to AZD1222 COVID-19 vaccine. Germline values: CDR1 GTSNPN, CDR2 SVGIG (reference sequence). The CDR3 has 15 amino acids. V trimming: 0 bases; J trimming: 4 bases; junction bases outside the gene matches: 7. The data were produced by immunoSEQ multiplex PCR, yet TCRdb's version contains in-frame clones alone and is incomplete. The data hold about 79,000 clones, with more than 70% observed a single time. This sample comprised peripheral blood, obtained on day 0 of AZD1222 vaccination. This chain joins TRBV30 and TRBJ1-1; TRBD1 matches 8 bases. The sequence was collected from an adult in good health. The CDR3 reads CAWSVRGGTGTEAFF. Written as DNA, the CDR3 is TGTGCCTGGAGTGTACGAGGAGGGACAGGCACTGAAGCTTTCTTT.